The clone carrying this T cell receptor (beta chain) was seen only a few times. Antigen unknown. The entry originates in a study of Graves' ophthalmopathy and Graves' hyperthyroidism. Study summary: By definition, stable hyperthyroidism involved no ophthalmopathy within 18 months of follow-up. Whole-study results and caveats: A majority of expanded thyroid clonotypes exceeding 0.001 frequency were likewise present in blood.

Investigators amplified TCR beta CDR3 regions from RNA transcripts. In the first round, RT-PCR was carried out with HTBI primers, and a multiplex PCR formed the second round. TCRdb fed the multiplex PCR reads into MiXCR, producing one record per CDR3 protein. The table has 900,000 to 1,200,000 distinct CDR3 sequences, less than 45% seen once. The CDR3 has 11 amino acids. Trimming took 8 bases from V and 7 from J, leaving 8 bases between them. The gene calls are TRBV12-3 or TRBV12-4 and TRBJ2-2; D not certain. This sequence was found in an adult man with Graves' hyperthyroidism. The specimen was peripheral blood or thyroid tissue (not recorded which). CDR3 sequence reads: CASGKFGELFF. The CDR3 coding sequence is TGTGCCAGCGGGAAGTTCGGGGAGCTGTTTTTT.